This section outlines one TCR beta chain sequence together with its context. What antigen it recognizes has not been identified. Per-base quality was not reported, and no clone a single base away is much larger than it. V lost 0 bases and J lost 5 bases, and the count of bases not matched to a germline gene is 12. From its cysteine to its phenylalanine, the CDR3 spans 17 amino acids. Left in the record is the CDR3 DNA by itself, 51 bases read in frame from the first base. For CDR1 and CDR2, the germline V gene lists SGHVS and FQNEAQ. The data were taken from a study of blood T cell repertoires in COVID-19 (dated by TCRdb to 2018 to 2021). Some background on the complete study: Samples covering the acute and convalescent phases of COVID-19 were provided by collaborators in the United States, Italy and Spain. The dataset comprised deeply sampled blood TCRbeta repertoires from subjects exposed to, actively infected with, or recovered from COVID-19. Samples were obtained from the ongoing ImmuneRACE study (first 160 participants) and from about 1,300 subjects provided by 6 global collaborators. The repertoires were released in a freely available public database intended as a resource for research on the immune response to SARS-CoV-2. Sample metadata almost always included a de-identified subject ID, COVID-19 status, age in years and sex. The material from the prospective study consisted of cDNA or gDNA derived from T cells, B-cell-depleted T cells, or PBMCs. Where available, HLA class I and class II types were taken from metadata supplied by the sample provider and were not determined by assay-based typing. Results and caveats for the whole study, not just this receptor: Clinical and demographic metadata were provided uncurated, with the amount varying by source and participant.

TCRbeta CDR3 regions were amplified from genomic DNA by means of the immunoSEQ Assay, a bias-controlled multiplex PCR. Per the source publication's procedure: Nucleated cell counts per sample were estimated from amplification of reference gene primers within the assay. To quantify the absolute abundance of each unique TCRbeta CDR3 rearrangement, sequence reads were collapsed and filtered. For each sample, productive Simpson clonality was calculated as the square root of Simpson's diversity index across productive rearrangements. Sourced from immuneACCESS, this table was stored by TCRdb with only in-frame sequences that have V and J called. A share of the clones is absent; for the studies checked, an unresolved V gene accounts for under half, and the remainder has no known explanation. For V, J and clone size, that table is used; D and trimming come from the DNA. For this sample the table gives fewer than 250,000 clones, of which about 90% were detected only once. Around 8.4% of the sample rests with the top ten.

Participants in the prospective study were enrolled through a virtual design, were aged roughly 18 to 95 years, and lived in roughly 24 United States geographic areas. Cohort assignment in the prospective study relied on participant-reported clinical history from a screening survey and a study questionnaire. Recovered participants in ImmuneRACE Cohort 3 were defined by two consecutive negative NP/OP PCR tests, clearance by a healthcare professional, or resolution of symptoms. In the prospective study, mobile phlebotomists collected whole blood, serum and a nasopharyngeal or oropharyngeal swab from each participant. Additional blood draws and questionnaires over an approximately two-month period could optionally be provided by prospective study participants. Before DNA extraction, prospective study blood samples were shipped either frozen or at room temperature.

The rearranged segments are TRBV7-8 and TRBJ1-1, with 7 junctional bases fitting TRBD1. The TCR comes from a young woman who had recovered from COVID-19. The sequencing input was PBMCs or T cells enriched from blood (not recorded which). In nucleotides, the sequence is TGTGCCAGCAGCTTAGCGGGACTGACAGGGTTTGAGACTGAAGCTTTCTTT. The encoded protein is CASSLAGLTGFETEAFF.